Presented here are 21 T cell receptor beta chains from one specimen sequenced in a study of graft-versus-host responses after intestinal transplantation. Their cognate antigens are unknown. This table comes from immunoSEQ multiplex PCR, and its TCRdb copy is limited to in-frame clones, with some not included. Of some 110,000 clones listed, around 92% were seen once; the top ten hold roughly 1.2%. Sequencing used unstimulated CD8+ T cells sorted from spleen or lymph node cells, obtained before transplant. These receptors were obtained from a human donor who was the organ donor for an intestinal transplant.

This sequence joins TRBV27 and TRBJ2-1; no definite D call. The ends were cut back, 6 bases at V and 1 base at J, with 16 bases in the middle. There are 16 residues in the CDR3. Germline CDR1 and CDR2: MNHEY and SMNVEV (reference sequence). The CDR3 coding sequence is TGTGCCAGCAGCGTACGTGGTGCGGAATCCTACAATGAGCAGTTCTTC. Translated: CASSVRGAESYNEQFF.

This sequence joins TRBV6-6 and TRBJ2-4; the D is unclear. The germline V gene encodes CDR1 MNHNY and CDR2 SVGAGI (reference sequence). The CDR3 has 15 residues. The V and J ends lost 6 bases and 0 bases respectively, with 12 bases between them. CDR3 DNA: TGTGCCAGCAGGACCGGTACGGGAGCCAAAAACATTCAGTACTTC. This codes for CASRTGTGAKNIQYF.

The chain couples TRBV19 to TRBJ2-1; TRBD2 aligns across 8 bases. With V trimmed by 7 bases and J by 6 bases, 5 bases remained unmatched. CDR3 length equals 13 residues. From germline, CDR1 is LNHDA and CDR2 SQIVND (reference sequence). The CDR3 loop reads CASTGGPINEQFF. As DNA, the CDR3 is TGTGCCAGTACGGGAGGGCCGATCAATGAGCAGTTCTTC.

This chain joins TRBV11-2 and TRBJ2-3, with TRBD1 matching 8 bases. The CDR3 has 15 residues. The junction had 1 base not matched to a gene; V was cut back by 0 bases and J by 2 bases. Germline V gene sequence: CDR1 SGHAT, CDR2 FQNNGV. DNA of the CDR3: TGTGCCAGCAGCTTAGAGGACAGGGTCACAGATACGCAGTATTTT. Translated, it gives CASSLEDRVTDTQYF.

This chain links TRBV5-1 with TRBJ2-7; weak D call: TRBD2 (5 bases). Germline V lookup: CDR1 SGHRS, CDR2 YFSETQ. The CDR3 is 12 amino acids. Deletions cut 2 bases from V and 5 bases from J, with 8 bases between. Written as DNA, the CDR3 is TGCGCCAGCAGCTTCCGGGGTGACGAGCAGTACTTC. This encodes CASSFRGDEQYF.

The chain combines TRBV5-6 with TRBJ1-3, with TRBD1 matching 7 bases. After removal of 4 bases from V and 4 bases from J, the junction contained 5 bases not matched to a gene. CDR3 length: 14 amino acids. In germline, CDR1 is SGHDT, CDR2 YYEEEE. CDR3 protein: CASSAPDRGNTIYF. The CDR3 DNA reads as TGTGCCAGCAGCGCCCCGGACAGGGGAAACACCATATATTTT.

This rearrangement joins TRBV7-9 to TRBJ2-1, with D uncertain. Germline loops: CDR1 SEHNR, CDR2 FQNEAQ (reference sequence). CDR3 length equals 12 residues. With 5 bases removed from V and 9 bases from J, the gap between germline ends came to 11 bases. The CDR3 loop reads CASSTPSGEQFF. The CDR3 DNA reads TGTGCCAGCAGCACTCCCTCGGGTGAGCAGTTCTTC.

This chain joins TRBV9 and TRBJ1-1; the D gene is possibly TRBD1 (6 bases). The CDR3 totals 14 residues. Germline CDR1 is SGDLS and CDR2 is YYNGEE. V was cut by 2 bases and J by 4 bases, with 12 bases left in between. CDR3 sequence (DNA): TGTGCCAGCAGCGTCAGTAAGGGGGGCACTGAAGCTTTCTTT. This gives the protein CASSVSKGGTEAFF.

The chain couples TRBV9 to TRBJ2-1, with D perhaps matching TRBD1 or TRBD2 (6 bases each). CDR1 is SGDLS and CDR2 is YYNGEE in the germline V gene. The CDR3 consists of 14 residues. Trimming took off 0 bases at V and 8 bases at J, with 12 bases between the two ends. CDR3 protein: CASSVVTGGYEQFF. The DNA for the CDR3 is TGTGCCAGCAGCGTAGTGACCGGGGGCTATGAGCAGTTCTTC.

This clone was counted only a few times. Different DNA sequences within this sample yield the same CDR3. The chain combines TRBV28 with TRBJ2-1; D remains ambiguous. The CDR3 is 11 amino acids. V was trimmed by 6 bases and J by 4 bases, leaving 4 bases between them. Germline CDR1 MDHEN, CDR2 SYDVKM. This CDR3 reads CASSLYNEQFF. CDR3 nucleotide sequence: TGTGCCAGCAGCCTTTACAATGAGCAGTTCTTC.

The chain couples TRBV4-3 to TRBJ2-7; possible D gene TRBD2, 5 bases. The CDR3 contains 18 residues. The V and J ends lost 0 bases and 1 base respectively, with 19 bases between them. Germline V gives CDR1 LGHNA, CDR2 YSLEER. The CDR3 is CASSQDLIGGFPSYEQYF. The CDR3 DNA is TGCGCCAGCAGCCAAGATCTAATTGGCGGGTTTCCTTCCTACGAGCAGTACTTC.

This sequence joins TRBV13 and TRBJ2-7; 7 bases align to TRBD2. This CDR3 is built from 19 residues. Germline V lookup: CDR1 PRHDT, CDR2 FYEKMQ (reference sequence). Unmatched junction bases numbered 18, after V lost 4 bases and J lost 0 bases. CDR3 DNA sequence: TGTGCCAGCAGCTCCCGCCGCGGGGGAGGGCCGGGGCTCTCCTACGAGCAGTACTTC. Residues: CASSSRRGGGPGLSYEQYF.

The gene calls are TRBV6-1 and TRBJ2-7; no firm D call. V was cut by 3 bases and J by 0 bases, with 6 bases left in between. The CDR3 totals 13 residues. Germline CDR1 reads MNHNS; CDR2 reads SASEGT. CDR3 DNA: TGTGCCAGCAGTGACTACCCCTCCTACGAGCAGTACTTC. It is translated as CASSDYPSYEQYF.

The chain joins TRBV5-4 to TRBJ2-2; D perhaps matches TRBD2 (5 bases). With 4 bases removed from V and 6 bases from J, the gap between germline ends came to 10 bases. The CDR3 sequence is 13 residues long. Germline V CDR1 and CDR2: SGHNT, YYREEE (reference sequence). Here the CDR3 DNA reads TGTGCCAGCAGCCCTGGGAGTCCCGGGGAGCTGTTTTTT. This translates into CASSPGSPGELFF. Complete variable domain (other parts from reference TRBV5-4 and TRBJ2-2): ETGVTQSPTHLIKTRGQQVTLRCSSQSGHNTVSWYQQALGQGPQFIFQYYREEENGRGNFPPRFSGLQFPNYSSELNVNALELDDSALYLCASSPGSPGELFFGEGSRLTVL.

The chain carries TRBV6-1 and TRBJ1-5, with TRBD1 identical over 8 bases. With V trimmed by 9 bases and J by 7 bases, 5 bases remained unmatched. Germline-derived CDR1 and CDR2 are MNHNS and SASEGT. The CDR3 extends over 12 amino acids. CDR3 loop: CASDRGEQPQHF. In DNA, the CDR3 is TGTGCCAGTGACAGGGGCGAACAGCCCCAGCATTTT.

V usage is TRBV7-9 and J usage is TRBJ2-5, with no clear D. The CDR3 consists of 13 residues. CDR1 is SEHNR and CDR2 is FQNEAQ in the germline V gene (reference sequence). V was trimmed by 1 base and J by 2 bases, leaving 5 bases between them. CDR3 sequence (DNA): TGTGCCAGCAGCTTAGTAGATCAAGAGACCCAGTACTTC. This encodes CASSLVDQETQYF.

This rearrangement joins TRBV4-1 to TRBJ1-2; D is perhaps TRBD1 (5 bases). V gave up 1 base and J gave up 7 bases, with 22 bases separating them. Germline CDR1 MGHRA, CDR2 YSYEKL. This CDR3 region has 17 residues. In DNA form, the CDR3 reads TGCGCCAGCAGCCAAGTAAGGGGAATAGGGGAGGAAAGTGGCTACACCTTC. Translating it yields CASSQVRGIGEESGYTF.

This clone appeared a single time. The chain joins TRBV10-3 to TRBJ2-7; 7 bases are a match to TRBD2. This CDR3 is 14 amino acids long. V gave up 0 bases and J gave up 3 bases; unmatched junction bases: 2. Germline V CDR1 and CDR2: ENHRY, SYGVKD. This chain's CDR3 is CAISESGTIYEQYF. The CDR3 DNA follows: TGTGCCATCAGTGAGTCAGGGACTATCTACGAGCAGTACTTC.

The rearrangement links TRBV4-1 to TRBJ2-7, with 11 bases fitting TRBD2. The V segment lost 4 bases and the J segment 7 bases; nucleotides outside the gene matches: 9. The CDR3 is 15 residues long. Germline CDR1 MGHRA, CDR2 YSYEKL. For the CDR3, the DNA is TGCGCCAGCAGCCTTCAAACTAGCGGGAGTAGTGAGCAGTACTTC. This sequence encodes CASSLQTSGSSEQYF.

The gene calls are TRBV29-1 and TRBJ2-7; D perhaps matches TRBD1 (5 bases). The CDR3 has 13 amino acids. Germline values: CDR1 SQVTM, CDR2 ANQGSEA. V dropped 1 base and J dropped 6 bases, with 13 bases sitting between them. The CDR3 reads CSVEGPRQGEQYF. Here the CDR3 DNA reads TGCAGCGTTGAAGGGCCCCGGCAGGGCGAGCAGTACTTC.

The CDR3 region is CSVPWESSYGYTF. CDR3 sequence (DNA): TGCAGCGTTCCTTGGGAAAGCAGTTATGGCTACACCTTC. The chain uses TRBV29-1 and TRBJ1-2; D gene unclear. This CDR3 is built from 13 residues. Germline V gives CDR1 SQVTM, CDR2 ANQGSEA. The V and J ends lost 5 bases and 5 bases respectively, with 15 bases between them. The whole variable domain, remainder taken from reference TRBV29-1 and TRBJ1-2, is SAVISQKPSRDICQRGTSLTIQCQVDSQVTMMFWYRQQPGQSLTLIATANQGSEATYESGFVIDKFPISRPNLTFSTLTVSNMSPEDSSIYLCSVPWESSYGYTFGSGTRLTVV.